This passage covers 30 T cell receptor beta chains from one sample sequenced in a study of cytomegalovirus exposure and HLA in healthy donors. The study ran its PCR with 60 Vbeta and 13 Jbeta primers. Repertoires were generated with immunoSEQ multiplex PCR, while TCRdb's copy carries only in-frame clones and drops some. The table has around 130,000 clones, 70% to 90% seen once. Sequenced input: PBMCs. The receptors shown here come from a woman aged 35 to 49 in good health and CMV-seronegative.

The chain recombines TRBV14 with TRBJ2-5; D possibly corresponds to TRBD1 (6 bases). The CDR3 covers 16 residues. V gave up 3 bases and J gave up 5 bases, with 19 bases separating them. Germline lookup yields CDR1 SGHDN and CDR2 FVKESK. The DNA of the CDR3 is TGTGCCAGCAGCCACATCCTCAGGGGCCGACGGGAGACCCAGTACTTC. Translated, it gives CASSHILRGRRETQYF.

V is TRBV7-9 and J is TRBJ2-3; possible D gene TRBD2, 5 bases. Trimming took off 4 bases at V and 6 bases at J, with 14 bases between the two ends. In germline, CDR1 is SEHNR, CDR2 FQNEAQ (reference sequence). This CDR3 has 14 amino acids. CDR3 sequence (DNA): TGTGCCAGCAGCTCCTGGGTTAGCGAGGATACGCAGTATTTT. Translated, it gives CASSSWVSEDTQYF.

The chain employs TRBV28 and TRBJ2-7; weak D call: TRBD2 (6 bases). Trimming pared 5 bases from V and 5 bases from J, leaving 22 bases between. Germline V gene sequence: CDR1 MDHEN, CDR2 SYDVKM. This CDR3 has 16 amino acids. The CDR3 here is CASSLAAEGSWNEQYF. The CDR3 nucleotides read TGTGCCAGCAGTCTGGCAGCGGAGGGGTCATGGAACGAGCAGTACTTC.

The CDR3 DNA reads as TGTGCCATCAGTGAGGACAGGGGTGGCAATCAGCCCCAGCATTTT. It specifies CAISEDRGGNQPQHF. This rearrangement joins TRBV10-3 to TRBJ1-5, with 8 bases matching TRBD1. Germline CDR1 ENHRY, CDR2 SYGVKD. Trimming removed 2 bases from V and 2 bases from J; junction bases left unmatched: 2. The CDR3 is 15 residues long.

J is TRBJ2-5 and V is TRBV5-1; 7 positions agree with TRBD2. The CDR3 loop spans 15 amino acids. Germline V gene sequence: CDR1 SGHRS, CDR2 YFSETQ. Trimming removed 5 bases from V and 2 bases from J; junction bases left unmatched: 9. CDR3: CASRPLGAGQETQYF. CDR3 bases: TGCGCCAGCAGACCCTTGGGAGCGGGACAAGAGACCCAGTACTTC.

Concerning this clone: At one end the junction does not follow the germline gene, possibly because of a read error. The rearrangement links TRBV7-9 to TRBJ2-5, with TRBD2 matching 12 bases. The CDR3 contains 16 residues. Germline lookup yields CDR1 SEHNR and CDR2 FQNEAQ (reference sequence). CDR3 amino acids: CSSSSRTSGKEETQYF. CDR3 in DNA: TGTTCCAGCAGCTCTAGGACTAGCGGGAAGGAGGAGACCCAGTACTTC.

The chain carries TRBV7-9 and TRBJ2-1; 11 nucleotides agree with TRBD2. With 1 base clipped from V and 11 bases from J, the junction kept 13 bases outside the gene matches. The CDR3 consists of 17 residues. Germline-derived CDR1 and CDR2 are SEHNR and FQNEAQ (reference sequence). CDR3 sequence reads: CASSLGTGTSGRYKQFF. CDR3 bases: TGTGCCAGCAGCTTAGGTACCGGGACTAGCGGAAGATACAAGCAGTTCTTC.

The chain links TRBV6-5 to TRBJ2-3, with TRBD1 identical over 8 bases. This CDR3 region has 12 residues. The V and J ends lost 5 bases and 12 bases, in that order; junction bases with no gene match: 7. The germline V gene has CDR1 MNHEY and CDR2 SVGAGI. The CDR3 spells CASSRTGTPQYF. As DNA, the CDR3 is TGTGCCAGCAGTCGGACAGGGACCCCCCAGTATTTT.

The rearrangement uses TRBV7-8 and TRBJ1-4; 7 bases fit TRBD1. Germline V gene sequence: CDR1 SGHVS, CDR2 FQNEAQ. The CDR3 length is 16 residues. J lost 6 bases, V lost 0 bases, and 7 bases had no gene match. CDR3 region: CASSLAYQGVDEKLFF. CDR3 bases: TGTGCCAGCAGCTTAGCGTACCAGGGGGTAGATGAAAAACTGTTTTTT.

The V gene is TRBV6-5, the J gene TRBJ2-7, with D tentatively TRBD2 (6 bases). The CDR3 contains 14 residues. Germline assignment: CDR1 MNHEY and CDR2 SVGAGI. Trimming shortened V by 5 bases and J by 1 base, and 12 bases separated the two germline ends. The CDR3 loop reads CASSPGLESYEQYF. CDR3 bases: TGTGCCAGCAGTCCGGGACTCGAATCCTACGAGCAGTACTTC.

The chain employs TRBV2 and TRBJ2-3; 12 bases line up with TRBD2. The V gene's germline CDR1 is SNHLY and CDR2 FYNNEI. J lost 2 bases, V lost 4 bases, and 10 bases had no gene match. The CDR3 runs to 18 residues. The CDR3 loop is CASSVWLAGGPITDTQYF. The CDR3 DNA reads TGTGCCAGCAGTGTGTGGCTAGCGGGAGGGCCGATCACAGATACGCAGTATTTT.

The chain has TRBV4-2 and TRBJ2-7; D gene uncertain. CDR3 size: 15 residues. Trimming removed 0 bases at V and 3 bases at J, with 12 bases between. The V gene's germline CDR1 is LGHNA and CDR2 YNFKEQ. This CDR3 is CASSQDLTLNYEQYF. DNA for the CDR3: TGTGCCAGCAGCCAAGATTTAACTTTAAACTACGAGCAGTACTTC.

The chain recombines TRBV5-5 with TRBJ2-7, with D unresolved. The germline V gene has CDR1 SGHKS and CDR2 YYEKEE (reference sequence). The CDR3 extends over 14 amino acids. V dropped 2 bases and J dropped 4 bases, with 13 bases sitting between them. The CDR3 loop is CASSLEVIPYEQYF. DNA for the CDR3: TGTGCCAGCAGCTTAGAGGTGATCCCATACGAGCAGTACTTC.

The J gene is TRBJ2-1, the V gene TRBV9; TRBD2 agrees at 8 bases. The CDR3 runs to 15 residues. The V gene's germline CDR1 is SGDLS and CDR2 YYNGEE. The V segment lost 0 bases and the J segment 10 bases; nucleotides outside the gene matches: 9. The CDR3 bases are TGTGCCAGCAGCGTAGACGGGACTAGTCGGGACGAGCAGTTCTTC. As protein: CASSVDGTSRDEQFF.

The chain links TRBV23-1 to TRBJ2-7, with 7 positions matching TRBD2. TRBV23-1 is an ORF; its function is uncertain. J was trimmed by 2 bases and V by 4 bases; bases with no gene match: 20. The CDR3 consists of 19 residues. CDR3 sequence: CASSLTQVVSGAGTYEQYF. The CDR3 bases are TGCGCCAGCAGTCTTACCCAAGTCGTGAGCGGGGCAGGCACCTACGAGCAGTACTTC.

J is TRBJ2-5 and V is TRBV5-1; possibly TRBD1 for D (6 bases). The closer fit of TRBJ2-7 to the DNA end suggests the J call may be wrong. The CDR3 is 15 amino acids. Germline CDR1 SGHRS, CDR2 YFSETQ. CDR3 DNA: TGCGCCAGCAGCTTGGCTGGGACACGGTCCTACGAGCAGTACTTC. It specifies CASSLAGTRSYEQYF.

The chain uses TRBV28 and TRBJ1-2; D is undetermined. This CDR3 is 11 amino acids long. Trimming removed 8 bases at V and 3 bases at J, with 7 bases between. Germline V lookup: CDR1 MDHEN, CDR2 SYDVKM. The CDR3 region is CASARYYGYTF. As DNA, the CDR3 is TGTGCCAGCGCCAGGTACTATGGCTACACCTTC.

The rearrangement links TRBV6-5 to TRBJ2-7; TRBD1 agrees at 9 bases. The CDR3 is 16 residues long. V shed 0 bases and J 4 bases; nucleotides not matched to a gene: 7. Germline V gives CDR1 MNHEY, CDR2 SVGAGI. CDR3 sequence: CASSYSGTGTIYEQYF. The CDR3 nucleotides are TGTGCCAGCAGTTACTCCGGGACAGGGACAATATACGAGCAGTACTTC.

The genes are TRBV4-2 and TRBJ2-1; the match to TRBD2 covers 7 bases. This CDR3 has 18 residues. The germline CDR1 and CDR2 sequences are LGHNA and YNFKEQ. The junction had 15 bases not matched to a gene; V was cut back by 5 bases and J by 2 bases. The CDR3 region is CASSKVGGREAPYNEQFF. CDR3 DNA sequence: TGTGCCAGCAGCAAAGTGGGGGGTCGGGAGGCCCCCTACAATGAGCAGTTCTTC.

The chain couples TRBV13 to TRBJ2-5; D unclear. CDR1 PRHDT and CDR2 FYEKMQ come from the germline V gene (reference sequence). V was trimmed by 4 bases and J by 4 bases, leaving 7 bases between them. CDR3 length equals 12 residues. The CDR3 sequence is CASSSVGETQYF. Written as DNA, the CDR3 is TGTGCCAGCAGCTCGGTCGGAGAGACCCAGTACTTC.

This chain connects TRBV6-4 to TRBJ2-2; a possible D gene is TRBD1 (5 bases). CDR1 and CDR2 (germline): MRHNA, SNTAGT. This CDR3 comprises 14 residues. V lost 4 bases and J 5 bases, leaving 11 bases between the germline ends. CDR3 sequence (DNA): TGTGCCAGCAGTGCTGCTCCAGGGACCGGGGAGCTGTTTTTT. Protein product: CASSAAPGTGELFF.

This clone was detected only once. The chain joins TRBV19 to TRBJ1-5; D may be TRBD1 (6 bases). Looked up from germline, CDR1 is LNHDA and CDR2 is SQIVND (reference sequence). There are 16 residues in the CDR3. The germline V and J ends were trimmed by 6 bases and 0 bases, with 15 bases remaining between them. The CDR3 DNA reads as TGTGCCAGTAGCCAACTGGGGACACCTAGCAATCAGCCCCAGCATTTT. Its protein is CASSQLGTPSNQPQHF.

J is TRBJ1-2 and V is TRBV5-4; 7 bases fit TRBD1. From germline, CDR1 is SGHNT and CDR2 YYREEE (reference sequence). Unmatched junction bases numbered 6, after V lost 4 bases and J lost 0 bases. CDR3 size: 15 residues. CDR3 in amino acids: CASSRGQQSNYGYTF. In nucleotides, the CDR3 is TGTGCCAGCAGCCGGGGACAGCAATCTAACTATGGCTACACCTTC.

This sequence joins TRBV9 and TRBJ2-1; D uncertain. The CDR3 is made up of 15 amino acids. Germline V CDR1 and CDR2: SGDLS, YYNGEE. V was cut by 2 bases and J by 0 bases, with 9 bases left in between. CDR3 DNA sequence: TGTGCCAGCAGCGTGCCCCGGAGCTCCTACAATGAGCAGTTCTTC. This encodes CASSVPRSSYNEQFF.

The V call is TRBV7-6, the J call TRBJ2-3; 9 nucleotides line up with TRBD2. The CDR3 extends over 11 amino acids. Germline V gene lookup returns CDR1 SGHVS and CDR2 FNYEAQ. Here the CDR3 DNA reads TGTGCGGCGGGAGGGTGGGATACGCAGTATTTT. This translates into CAAGGWDTQYF.

The chain links TRBV6-5 to TRBJ1-1; no clear D. The V gene lost 0 bases and the J gene lost 0 bases, with 8 bases spanning the gap. Germline CDR1 is MNHEY and CDR2 is SVGAGI. The CDR3 runs 15 residues. The CDR3 here is CASSYSAHMNTEAFF. The CDR3 DNA sequence: TGTGCCAGCAGTTACTCTGCCCACATGAACACTGAAGCTTTCTTT.

This clone was counted a few times. This chain uses TRBV18 with TRBJ2-7; TRBD2 aligns across 7 bases. With 4 bases clipped from V and 4 bases from J, the junction kept 10 bases outside the gene matches. Germline lookup yields CDR1 KGHSH and CDR2 LQKENI. The CDR3 runs 15 residues. The CDR3 coding sequence is TGTGCCAGCTCACGCAAAGGCGGGAGTCAGTACGAGCAGTACTTC. This encodes CASSRKGGSQYEQYF.

The chain is built from TRBV11-2 and TRBJ2-7; TRBD1 might be the D (5 bases). The CDR3 sequence is 15 residues long. The germline gives CDR1 SGHAT, CDR2 FQNNGV. Trimming took off 4 bases at V and 1 base at J, with 14 bases between the two ends. CDR3 amino acids: CASSSRPTESYEQYF. CDR3 in DNA: TGTGCCAGCAGCTCCCGACCGACAGAGTCCTACGAGCAGTACTTC. The variable domain in full, with the rest retrieved from reference TRBV11-2 and TRBJ2-7, is EAGVAQSPRYKIIEKRQSVAFWCNPISGHATLYWYQQILGQGPKLLIQFQNNGVVDDSQLPKDRFSAERLKGVDSTLKIQPAKLEDSAVYLCASSSRPTESYEQYFGPGTRLTVT.

The rearrangement uses TRBV20-1 and TRBJ1-1, with D unclear. This CDR3 has 11 amino acids. V gave up 7 bases and J gave up 8 bases, with 14 bases separating them. The germline V gene has CDR1 DFQATT and CDR2 SNEGSKA (reference sequence). The CDR3 loop is CSGASGNEAFF. The CDR3 region has the DNA TGCAGTGGAGCTTCGGGGAACGAAGCTTTCTTT.

This clone was counted once. This chain uses TRBV7-9 with TRBJ2-7; 11 nucleotides line up with TRBD2. CDR1 is SEHNR, CDR2 FQNEAQ, per germline (reference sequence). Germline trimming cut 5 bases from V and 4 bases from J; bases unmatched to any gene: 7. The CDR3 totals 15 residues. The CDR3 DNA reads as TGTGCCAGCAGCGCCACTAGCGGGAGTCCTTACGAGCAGTACTTC. This encodes CASSATSGSPYEQYF.